The rows below give T cell receptor beta chains drawn from one sample of a study of T cell changes during pregnancy in multiple sclerosis. Produced via immunoSEQ multiplex PCR; TCRdb's table is partial and in-frame only. This table has approximately 70,000 clones, approximately 90% appearing once. The material was CD4+ T cells from peripheral blood mononuclear cells, obtained before pregnancy. The receptors stem from a female donor with multiple sclerosis, enrolled in a pregnancy study. Both conserved end residues are part of each CDR3. D genes are given only for firm matches. Size is stated for part of the rows, as once, few or many counts, or as a class when the clone is expanded.

clone size: once; V gene: TRBV27; J gene: TRBJ1-5; D gene: -; CDR3 DNA: TGTGCCAGCAGTTTATCGAACAGGTACAATCAGCCCCAGCATTTT; CDR3 protein: CASSLSNRYNQPQHF
clone size: -; V gene: TRBV6-6; J gene: TRBJ1-5; D gene: -; CDR3 DNA: TGTGCCAGCAGTTACAACGGGGGACTCTTCGTTCAGCCCCAGCATTTT; CDR3 protein: CASSYNGGLFVQPQHF
clone size: -; V gene: TRBV27; J gene: TRBJ1-5; D gene: TRBD1; CDR3 DNA: TGTGCCAGCAGTTTAACAGGGGGTAAGGGTCAGCCCCAGCATTTT; CDR3 protein: CASSLTGGKGQPQHF
clone size: -; V gene: TRBV6-1; J gene: TRBJ1-5; D gene: -; CDR3 DNA: TGTGCCAGCACGGGGGGGTTTGGCTCAAATCAGCCCCAGCATTTT; CDR3 protein: CASTGGFGSNQPQHF
clone size: -; V gene: TRBV9; J gene: TRBJ2-5; D gene: -; CDR3 DNA: TGTGCCAGCAGCGAAAATGGAGGGAGGTGGGAGACCCAGTACTTC; CDR3 protein: CASSENGGRWETQYF
clone size: -; V gene: TRBV5-1; J gene: TRBJ2-3; D gene: -; CDR3 DNA: TGCGCCAGCAGACAGGGTAGCACAGATACGCAGTATTTT; CDR3 protein: CASRQGSTDTQYF
clone size: -; V gene: TRBV5-1; J gene: TRBJ2-1; D gene: -; CDR3 DNA: TGCGCCAGCAGTCCTTACAGGGACACCTCCTACAATGAGCAGTTCTTC; CDR3 protein: CASSPYRDTSYNEQFF
clone size: -; V gene: TRBV27; J gene: TRBJ1-2; D gene: -; CDR3 DNA: TGTGCCAGCAGTTTGGGTGGGGCTTTTCCCGGTAGCAGCTACACCTTC; CDR3 protein: CASSLGGAFPGSSYTF
clone size: -; V gene: TRBV6-6; J gene: TRBJ2-3; D gene: TRBD2; CDR3 DNA: TGTGCCAGCAGACTTCGGGGGGTGTCTAGCACAGATACGCAGTATTTT; CDR3 protein: CASRLRGVSSTDTQYF
clone size: -; V gene: TRBV6-1; J gene: TRBJ2-3; D gene: -; CDR3 DNA: TGTGCCAGCACTGGAGTAGGGGCCAACACAGATACGCAGTATTTT; CDR3 protein: CASTGVGANTDTQYF
clone size: -; V gene: TRBV6-1; J gene: TRBJ2-7; D gene: TRBD1; CDR3 DNA: TGTGCCAGCAGTAAGGGGGCGTCCTCCGAGCAGTACTTC; CDR3 protein: CASSKGASSEQYF
clone size: -; V gene: TRBV7-8; J gene: TRBJ1-1; D gene: -; CDR3 DNA: TGTGCCAGCAGCTTAGGTAGAACGGGTCTAGGCACTGAAGCTTTCTTT; CDR3 protein: CASSLGRTGLGTEAFF
clone size: -; V gene: TRBV28; J gene: TRBJ2-1; D gene: TRBD2; CDR3 DNA: TGTGCCAGCAGCCTGGGACTAGCGGGAACCGTTGAGCAGTTCTTC; CDR3 protein: CASSLGLAGTVEQFF
clone size: -; V gene: TRBV7-2; J gene: TRBJ2-7; D gene: -; CDR3 DNA: TGTGCCAGCAGCTATACGACAGGAGAGTACGAGCAGTACTTC; CDR3 protein: CASSYTTGEYEQYF
clone size: -; V gene: TRBV19; J gene: TRBJ2-6; D gene: TRBD1; CDR3 DNA: TGTGCCAGTAGTATCTGGGGACAGGGCACCCTCTCTGGGGCCAACGTCCTGACTTTC; CDR3 protein: CASSIWGQGTLSGANVLTF
clone size: -; V gene: TRBV11-3; J gene: TRBJ1-1; D gene: TRBD1; CDR3 DNA: TGTGCCAGCAGCACAGGGGGGACTCGACGTAACACTGAAGCTTTCTTT; CDR3 protein: CASSTGGTRRNTEAFF
clone size: -; V gene: TRBV28; J gene: TRBJ1-3; D gene: TRBD1; CDR3 DNA: TGTGCCAGCAGTGCTCCGAGGACAGGGGGCGCAGAATTTGGAAACACCATATATTTT; CDR3 protein: CASSAPRTGGAEFGNTIYF
clone size: -; V gene: TRBV5-5; J gene: TRBJ1-2; D gene: -; CDR3 DNA: TGTGCCAGCACCATCGATCGGGGGGCTCGACAAGGCTACACCTTC; CDR3 protein: CASTIDRGARQGYTF
clone size: -; V gene: TRBV30; J gene: TRBJ2-7; D gene: -; CDR3 DNA: TGTGCCTGGAGTGAAAGGTCGGGCAGGGACTACGAGCAGTACTTC; CDR3 protein: CAWSERSGRDYEQYF
clone size: -; V gene: TRBV11-3; J gene: TRBJ1-1; D gene: -; CDR3 DNA: TGTGCCAGCAGGGGCCGGAACACTGAAGCTTTCTTT; CDR3 protein: CASRGRNTEAFF
clone size: -; V gene: TRBV29-1; J gene: TRBJ1-2; D gene: TRBD1; CDR3 DNA: TGCAGCGCCATACAGGGGGCCTTAAGTGGCTACACCTTC; CDR3 protein: CSAIQGALSGYTF
clone size: -; V gene: TRBV18; J gene: TRBJ2-7; D gene: TRBD2; CDR3 DNA: TGTGCCAGCTCACCGGGACTAGCAGCCCACGAGCAGTACTTC; CDR3 protein: CASSPGLAAHEQYF
clone size: few; V gene: TRBV7-2; J gene: TRBJ2-3; D gene: -; CDR3 DNA: TGTGCCAGCAGCTTAAATCGGGAGTTGACAGATACGCAGTATTTT; CDR3 protein: CASSLNRELTDTQYF
clone size: once; V gene: TRBV18; J gene: TRBJ1-2; D gene: -; CDR3 DNA: TGTGCCAGCTCACCAAGCCCCGATGGTGGCTACACCTTC; CDR3 protein: CASSPSPDGGYTF
clone size: -; V gene: TRBV9; J gene: TRBJ2-1; D gene: -; CDR3 DNA: TGTGCCAGCAGCGTCAACAGGGAAGCTGAGCAGTTCTTC; CDR3 protein: CASSVNREAEQFF
clone size: few; V gene: TRBV5-1; J gene: TRBJ1-6; D gene: -; CDR3 DNA: TGCGCCAGCAGCGCGGTGGTAAATTCACCCCTCCACTTT; CDR3 protein: CASSAVVNSPLHF
clone size: -; V gene: TRBV5-1; J gene: TRBJ2-5; D gene: -; CDR3 DNA: TGCGCCAGCAGCTTGGAGCGTTCGACCCAGTACTTC; CDR3 protein: CASSLERSTQYF
clone size: -; V gene: TRBV21-1; J gene: TRBJ1-5; D gene: -; CDR3 DNA: TGTGCCAGCAGCAAATCCCTGATGGCCTGCAATCAGCCCCAGCATTTT; CDR3 protein: CASSKSLMACNQPQHF
clone size: -; V gene: TRBV7-8; J gene: TRBJ2-2; D gene: TRBD2; CDR3 DNA: TGTGCCAGCAGCTTAGGGGGACTAGCGGGAGAATTCGGGGAGCTGTTTTTT; CDR3 protein: CASSLGGLAGEFGELFF
clone size: -; V gene: TRBV11-2; J gene: TRBJ2-7; D gene: TRBD2; CDR3 DNA: TGTGCCAGCAGGGATATAGCGGGGGTGAGGTCCTACGAGCAGTACTTC; CDR3 protein: CASRDIAGVRSYEQYF
clone size: -; V gene: TRBV10-3; J gene: TRBJ1-2; D gene: TRBD1; CDR3 DNA: TGTGCCATCAGTGCGGGACAGGGGAACTATGGCTACACCTTC; CDR3 protein: CAISAGQGNYGYTF
clone size: once; V gene: TRBV6-6; J gene: TRBJ1-5; D gene: TRBD1; CDR3 DNA: TGTGCCAGCAGTAGGGACAGGGGTGGCCAAAATCAGCCCCAGCATTTT; CDR3 protein: CASSRDRGGQNQPQHF
clone size: once; V gene: TRBV5-4; J gene: TRBJ1-6; D gene: -; CDR3 DNA: TGTGCCAGCAGCTTGAACACCAACATCAATTCACCCCTCCACTTT; CDR3 protein: CASSLNTNINSPLHF
clone size: -; V gene: TRBV5-1; J gene: TRBJ2-1; D gene: -; CDR3 DNA: TGCGCCAGCAGCTTGGGAGGGAGCTCCTACAATGAGCAGTTCTTC; CDR3 protein: CASSLGGSSYNEQFF
clone size: -; V gene: TRBV6-6; J gene: TRBJ2-7; D gene: -; CDR3 DNA: TGTGCCAGCAGTTACCGTTACTCCTACGAGCAGTACTTC; CDR3 protein: CASSYRYSYEQYF
clone size: once; V gene: TRBV7-2; J gene: TRBJ2-1; D gene: TRBD2; CDR3 DNA: TGTGCCAGCAGCTGGGACTACTCGTCCTACAATGAGCAGTTCTTC; CDR3 protein: CASSWDYSSYNEQFF
clone size: -; V gene: TRBV9; J gene: TRBJ1-2; D gene: -; CDR3 DNA: TGTGCCAGCAGCCCACGTTGGAGGGCGGGAGGCTACACCTTC; CDR3 protein: CASSPRWRAGGYTF
clone size: once; V gene: TRBV5-1; J gene: TRBJ2-7; D gene: TRBD1; CDR3 DNA: TGCGCCAGCAGTGACAGGGGGCAGGGCGAGCAGTACTTC; CDR3 protein: CASSDRGQGEQYF
clone size: -; V gene: TRBV6-5; J gene: TRBJ1-5; D gene: TRBD1; CDR3 DNA: TGTGCCAGCGCGGGACAGGCTTATCAGCCCCAGCATTTT; CDR3 protein: CASAGQAYQPQHF
clone size: -; V gene: TRBV28; J gene: TRBJ1-5; D gene: -; CDR3 DNA: TGTGCCAGCAGTCTCCACAGGGCCGATAGCAATCAGCCCCAGCATTTT; CDR3 protein: CASSLHRADSNQPQHF
clone size: -; V gene: TRBV19; J gene: TRBJ2-1; D gene: TRBD1; CDR3 DNA: TGTGCCAGTAGTGCACACCGGGACAGAATCGTATCCAAGCAGTTCTTC; CDR3 protein: CASSAHRDRIVSKQFF
clone size: -; V gene: TRBV4-3; J gene: TRBJ2-1; D gene: TRBD2; CDR3 DNA: TGCGCCAGCAGCCAAGAGCCTAGCGGGGGGGCCGATGAGCAGTTCTTC; CDR3 protein: CASSQEPSGGADEQFF
clone size: -; V gene: TRBV29-1; J gene: TRBJ2-7; D gene: TRBD1; CDR3 DNA: TGCAGCGGGGGGACAGTAACCCCCTACGAGCAGTACTTC; CDR3 protein: CSGGTVTPYEQYF
clone size: -; V gene: TRBV7-9; J gene: TRBJ2-7; D gene: TRBD2; CDR3 DNA: TGTGCCAGCAGCTTAGCGGGAGGGCCCTCATCCCTCCGGTACGAGCAGTACTTC; CDR3 protein: CASSLAGGPSSLRYEQYF
clone size: few; V gene: TRBV30; J gene: TRBJ2-1; D gene: TRBD2; CDR3 DNA: TGTGCCTGGAGTAGGCTAGCGGGAGTACAAAACGAGCAGTTCTTC; CDR3 protein: CAWSRLAGVQNEQFF
clone size: -; V gene: TRBV6-1; J gene: TRBJ2-3; D gene: -; CDR3 DNA: TGTGCCAGCAGATTGGCCAGCACAGATACGCAGTATTTT; CDR3 protein: CASRLASTDTQYF